This T cell receptor beta chain was sequenced during a study of vaccination effects on CD4 cells after COVID-19. Sequencing was preceded by expansion of antigen-specific CD4+ T cells with viral peptide pools in the ViraFEST assay. Once cultured for approximately ten days, the cells underwent separation to obtain CD4+ T cells. PCR confirmed that the person was infected with SARS-CoV-2 between March and December 2020. Cultures got half-medium changes with IL-2 on days 3 and 7. Sequencing used immunoSEQ multiplex PCR; TCRdb keeps in-frame clones, though not all of them. The sample holds 22,000 or so clones, approximately 73% seen once. Study-wide findings and caveats: Convalescents showed post-vaccine spike-reactive clones that were mainly new vaccine-induced clones. Clones from infection and from vaccination both contracted markedly late after vaccination.

CDR3 length: 17 residues. Looked up from germline, CDR1 is LNHDA and CDR2 is SQIVND (reference sequence). V was clipped by 4 bases and J by 7 bases; unmatched bases: 16. For this clone: Antigen specificity is unknown.

Source: CD4+ T cells from PBMCs cultured with a peptide pool, taken before COVID-19 vaccination. The TCR comes from a human donor who had a prior SARS-CoV-2 infection. The V and J genes are TRBV19 and TRBJ2-1; 7 bases line up with TRBD2. The CDR3 reads CASSTTVLRESGNEQFF. CDR3 sequence (DNA): TGTGCCAGTAGTACGACAGTTCTGCGGGAGTCTGGAAATGAGCAGTTCTTC.